This entry is about one TCR beta chain. As handled by the study authors: Junction-only immunoSEQ sequences carried no quality scores, so filtering differed. The method was immunoSEQ multiplex PCR; TCRdb's version includes in-frame clones alone and lacks a portion of them. V, J and clone size derive from that table, while D and trimming were established from the DNA sequence. The data show about 490,000 clones, 76% seen once. Trimming stripped 4 bases from V and 4 bases from J, with 14 bases between. The CDR3 runs to 14 residues. Germline lookup yields CDR1 SGHRS and CDR2 YFSETQ. This sample is part of a study of shared clonotypes between healthy human individuals. Overall study: The donor group consisted of two women and three men, aged 18 to 49.

The healthy adult donors were HIV-negative and reported no recent acute infections or vaccinations. This clonotype originated in a woman aged 40 to 50 in good health. Some clones in this sample may be carry-over from other donors' samples. The chain carries TRBV5-1 and TRBJ2-5, with D hard to call. Specimen: PBMCs. The DNA of the CDR3 is TGCGCCAGCAGCCAAACGACTCGGACAGAGACCCAGTACTTC. Protein sequence: CASSQTTRTETQYF.